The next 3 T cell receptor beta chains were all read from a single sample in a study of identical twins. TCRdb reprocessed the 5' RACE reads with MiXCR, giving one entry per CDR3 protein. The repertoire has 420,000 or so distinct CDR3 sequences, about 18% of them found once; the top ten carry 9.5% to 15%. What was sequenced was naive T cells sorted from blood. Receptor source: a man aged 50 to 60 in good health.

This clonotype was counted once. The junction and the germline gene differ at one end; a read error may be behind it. The CDR3 sequence is CASSLGEGWVF. The CDR3 bases are TGTGCCAGCAGTTTAGGGGAGGGGTGGGTCTTC. The J gene is TRBJ2-1, the V gene TRBV27; 7 positions match TRBD2. The CDR3 is 11 amino acids. Germline assignment: CDR1 MNHEY and CDR2 SMNVEV (reference sequence).

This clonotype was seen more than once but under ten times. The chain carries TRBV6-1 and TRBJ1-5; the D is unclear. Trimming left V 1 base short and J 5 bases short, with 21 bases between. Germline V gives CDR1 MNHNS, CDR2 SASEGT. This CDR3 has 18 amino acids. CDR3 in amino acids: CASSEGATILVPYQPQHF. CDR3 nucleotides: TGTGCCAGCAGTGAAGGGGCTACAATCCTAGTCCCTTATCAGCCCCAGCATTTT.

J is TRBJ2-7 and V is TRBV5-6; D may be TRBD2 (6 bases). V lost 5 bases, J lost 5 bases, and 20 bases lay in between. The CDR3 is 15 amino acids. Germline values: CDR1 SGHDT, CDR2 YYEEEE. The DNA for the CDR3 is TGTGCCAGCAGTTGGAGGGGACTGCTAAAAAACGAGCAGTACTTC. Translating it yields CASSWRGLLKNEQYF.